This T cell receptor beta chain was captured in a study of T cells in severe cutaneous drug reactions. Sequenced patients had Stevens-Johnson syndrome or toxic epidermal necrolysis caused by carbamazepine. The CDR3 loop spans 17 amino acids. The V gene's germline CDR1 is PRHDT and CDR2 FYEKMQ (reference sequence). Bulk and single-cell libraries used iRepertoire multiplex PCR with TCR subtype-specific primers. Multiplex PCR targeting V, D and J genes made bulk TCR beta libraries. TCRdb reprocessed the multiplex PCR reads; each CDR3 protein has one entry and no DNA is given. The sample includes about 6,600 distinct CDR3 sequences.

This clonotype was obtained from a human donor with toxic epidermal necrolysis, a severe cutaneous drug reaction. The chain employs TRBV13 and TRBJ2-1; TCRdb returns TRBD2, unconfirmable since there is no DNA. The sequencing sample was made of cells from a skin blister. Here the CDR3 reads CASTKEGLAGGYNEQFF.